Each of the 24 T cell receptor beta chains below was sequenced from the same sample in a study of CD8 T cells in Susac syndrome. Reverse transcription of roughly 0.5 to 1 ug RNA was carried out with random hexamers. MiXCR, run by TCRdb on the immunoSEQ multiplex PCR reads, gives a single entry per CDR3 protein. The data contain around 130,000 distinct CDR3 sequences, around 96% of them singletons. Sequenced input: CD4+ T cells from PBMCs. The receptors were sampled from a human donor with multiple sclerosis.

The V gene is TRBV20-1, the J gene TRBJ2-1, with TRBD2 matching over 8 bases. Germline CDR1 is DFQATT and CDR2 is SNEGSKA (reference sequence). This CDR3 has 15 residues. V lost 4 bases and J lost 10; bases outside the gene matches: 15. The CDR3 region has the DNA TGCAGTGCTACCAACCCGACCGGGACTAGAAAAGAGCAGTTCTTC. This sequence encodes CSATNPTGTRKEQFF.

V usage is TRBV19 and J usage is TRBJ2-1; D not certain. This CDR3 has 13 amino acids. The V end was cut by 4 bases, the J end by 9 bases, with 13 bases between. Germline lookup yields CDR1 LNHDA and CDR2 SQIVND (reference sequence). The CDR3 here is CASSTQRFSEQFF. In nucleotides, the CDR3 is TGTGCCAGTAGTACCCAGCGATTTAGTGAGCAGTTCTTC.

V gene TRBV12-3 or TRBV12-4 combines with J gene TRBJ1-2; no definite D call. Trimming stripped 6 bases from V and 0 bases from J, with 17 bases between. This CDR3 has 16 residues. CDR3 in DNA: TGTGCCAGCAGCCCCTGGCGGCAGCTCTCTAACTATGGCTACACCTTC. It is translated as CASSPWRQLSNYGYTF.

This rearrangement joins TRBV29-1 to TRBJ1-1; no reliable D call. The V gene lost 4 bases and the J gene lost 4 bases, with 10 bases spanning the gap. This CDR3 has 12 residues. CDR1 is SQVTM and CDR2 is ANQGSEA in the germline V gene. Here the CDR3 DNA reads TGCAGCGTTGGAGGTCGGGGCACTGAAGCTTTCTTT. It encodes CSVGGRGTEAFF.

The gene calls are TRBV6-1 and TRBJ2-7; D may be TRBD1 (6 bases). CDR3 length: 13 amino acids. The V end was cut by 6 bases, the J end by 0 bases, with 9 bases between. Germline CDR1 and CDR2: MNHNS and SASEGT. CDR3 region: CASSTGSSYEQYF. In DNA, the CDR3 is TGTGCCAGCAGCACAGGGAGCTCCTACGAGCAGTACTTC.

This chain joins TRBV3-1 and TRBJ1-5; D is unclear. Germline V lookup: CDR1 LGHDT, CDR2 YNNKEL (reference sequence). Trimming pared 4 bases from V and 9 bases from J, leaving 10 bases between. This CDR3 region has 12 residues. The CDR3 bases are TGTGCCAGCAGCCGCTCAAACCGGCCCCAGCATTTT. Its translation is CASSRSNRPQHF.

This chain links TRBV30 with TRBJ1-1; possible D gene TRBD1, 5 bases. The V and J ends lost 0 bases and 11 bases respectively, with 16 bases between them. CDR1 and CDR2 from the germline V gene are GTSNPN and SVGIG (reference sequence). The CDR3 length is 13 residues. For the CDR3, the DNA is TGTGCCTGGAGTGTATTGGAAGGAGGGGTGGCTTTCTTT. Encoded protein: CAWSVLEGGVAFF. The full variable domain, with the rest looked up from reference TRBV30 and TRBJ1-1, is SQTIHQWPATLVQPVGSPLSLECTVEGTSNPNLYWYRQAAGRGLQLLFYSVGIGQISSEVPQNLSASRPQDRQFILSSKKLLLSDSGFYLCAWSVLEGGVAFFGQGTRLTVV.

This sequence joins TRBV28 and TRBJ1-1; D is ambiguous. The CDR3 loop spans 14 amino acids. Germline V CDR1 and CDR2: MDHEN, SYDVKM. V was pared by 7 bases and J by 5 bases, with 17 bases between. The CDR3, as DNA: TGTGCCAGCACCCAAGACCAGGTAAAGACTGAAGCTTTCTTT. Translated: CASTQDQVKTEAFF.

This rearrangement joins TRBV5-1 to TRBJ2-1; D gene ambiguous. CDR1 and CDR2 (germline): SGHRS, YFSETQ. CDR3 length: 13 residues. Trimming took off 4 bases at V and 5 bases at J, with 10 bases between the two ends. CDR3 nucleotides: TGCGCCAGCAGCCAGGACGGCGACAATGAGCAGTTCTTC. Its translation: CASSQDGDNEQFF.

V is TRBV3-1 and J is TRBJ2-3, with D tentatively TRBD2 (6 bases). The CDR3 totals 15 residues. V was cut by 4 bases and J by 2 bases, with 13 bases left in between. Germline CDR1 and CDR2: LGHDT and YNNKEL (reference sequence). The CDR3 region is CASSRYSGFTDTQYF. DNA for the CDR3: TGTGCCAGCAGCCGCTATAGCGGCTTCACAGATACGCAGTATTTT.

The chain carries TRBV29-1 and TRBJ1-2; maybe TRBD1 (5 bases). This CDR3 has 12 residues. Germline V gene sequence: CDR1 SQVTM, CDR2 ANQGSEA. The germline V and J ends were trimmed by 8 bases and 8 bases, with 18 bases remaining between them. CDR3 sequence (DNA): TGCAGCATAACCGGGACGAAGAGCGGCTACACCTTC. Translating it yields CSITGTKSGYTF. Variable domain in full (rest from reference TRBV29-1 and TRBJ1-2): SAVISQKPSRDICQRGTSLTIQCQVDSQVTMMFWYRQQPGQSLTLIATANQGSEATYESGFVIDKFPISRPNLTFSTLTVSNMSPEDSSIYLCSITGTKSGYTFGSGTRLTVV.

The chain carries TRBV7-3 and TRBJ2-3; D is ambiguous. Trimming stripped 5 bases from V and 0 bases from J, with 9 bases between. Looked up from germline, CDR1 is SGHTA and CDR2 is FQGTGA. This CDR3 region has 14 residues. CDR3 protein: CASSGRISTDTQYF. DNA for the CDR3: TGTGCCAGCAGCGGAAGGATTAGCACAGATACGCAGTATTTT.

This chain links TRBV20-1 with TRBJ1-1, with a tentative D call TRBD1 (6 bases). Trimming stripped 5 bases from V and 1 base from J, with 11 bases between. The CDR3 covers 13 residues. Germline CDR1 reads DFQATT; CDR2 reads SNEGSKA (reference sequence). The CDR3, as DNA: TGCAGTGCTCCCGGACAGAAGAACACTGAAGCTTTCTTT. It is translated as CSAPGQKNTEAFF.

As DNA, the CDR3 is TGCAGCGTTGAAGTTGGGACAGGCCCCAATCAGCCCCAGCATTTT. This codes for CSVEVGTGPNQPQHF. J is TRBJ1-5 and V is TRBV29-1; 8 bases line up with TRBD1. V gave up 1 base and J gave up 3 bases; unmatched junction bases: 5. The CDR3 is 15 residues long. Germline CDR1 and CDR2: SQVTM and ANQGSEA.

This clonotype was seen once. The chain uses TRBV6-5 and TRBJ1-2; 8 bases are a match to TRBD1. The length of the CDR3 is 15 residues. Germline CDR1 is MNHEY and CDR2 is SVGAGI. J gave up 4 bases and V 0 bases, and 4 bases lay outside the gene matches. The CDR3 coding sequence is TGTGCCAGCAGTTACTCTGGGACAGGAATCTATGGCTACACCTTC. It specifies CASSYSGTGIYGYTF.

This sequence joins TRBV29-1 and TRBJ2-2; 9 bases fit TRBD1. With 1 base clipped from V and 6 bases from J, the junction kept 6 bases outside the gene matches. Germline V CDR1 and CDR2: SQVTM, ANQGSEA. The length of the CDR3 is 15 residues. This chain's CDR3 is CSVEGRTGDSGELFF. DNA of the CDR3: TGCAGCGTTGAAGGCCGGACAGGGGATTCCGGGGAGCTGTTTTTT.

The V and J genes are TRBV6-5 and TRBJ1-2, with 7 bases fitting TRBD1. Germline-derived CDR1 and CDR2 are MNHEY and SVGAGI. This CDR3 has 14 residues. The V segment lost 4 bases and the J segment 2 bases; nucleotides outside the gene matches: 4. CDR3 amino acids: CASSSPGQNYGYTF. The CDR3 DNA reads as TGTGCCAGCAGTTCTCCGGGACAGAACTATGGCTACACCTTC.

The chain recombines TRBV6-5 with TRBJ2-7; D may be TRBD2 (5 bases). V gave up 5 bases and J gave up 4 bases, with 15 bases separating them. The CDR3 is 14 residues long. Germline V gives CDR1 MNHEY, CDR2 SVGAGI. The CDR3 sequence is CASSLTRTHYEQYF. The CDR3 DNA follows: TGTGCCAGCAGTCTGACAAGGACTCATTACGAGCAGTACTTC.

V is TRBV7-2 and J is TRBJ2-7; the match to TRBD2 covers 7 bases. Looked up from germline, CDR1 is SGHTA and CDR2 is FQGNSA. The CDR3 spans 18 residues. J gave up 1 base and V 0 bases, and 12 bases lay outside the gene matches. The CDR3 loop reads CASSLASVFSGQSYEQYF. For the CDR3, the DNA is TGTGCCAGCAGCTTAGCCTCGGTTTTTAGCGGGCAATCCTACGAGCAGTACTTC.

This rearrangement joins TRBV20-1 to TRBJ2-5; no firm D call. V lost 3 bases to trimming and J lost 2 bases, with 7 bases between them. This CDR3 has 12 residues. The germline V gene has CDR1 DFQATT and CDR2 SNEGSKA (reference sequence). The CDR3 sequence is CSARLRQETQYF. The CDR3 DNA is TGCAGTGCTAGGCTCCGACAAGAGACCCAGTACTTC.

This chain uses TRBV29-1 with TRBJ2-3; TRBD2 matches at 10 bases. Germline CDR1 is SQVTM and CDR2 is ANQGSEA. CDR3 size: 16 residues. The V segment lost 2 bases and the J segment 5 bases; nucleotides outside the gene matches: 10. DNA for the CDR3: TGCAGCGTTGAAAGATTCCTAGCGGGAGCGGGAGATACGCAGTATTTT. It encodes CSVERFLAGAGDTQYF.

The chain joins TRBV14 to TRBJ2-7; D not certain. Deletions cut 8 bases from V and 2 bases from J, with 13 bases between. CDR3 size: 13 residues. CDR1 is SGHDN, CDR2 FVKESK, per germline. This CDR3 reads CASGRQSTYEQYF. CDR3 DNA sequence: TGTGCCAGCGGCCGACAATCCACCTACGAGCAGTACTTC.

The chain links TRBV4-2 to TRBJ2-3; TRBD1 might be the D (5 bases). The CDR3 is 14 amino acids. The ends were cut back, 0 bases at V and 5 bases at J, with 9 bases in the middle. CDR1 and CDR2 (germline): LGHNA, YNFKEQ. The CDR3 spells CASSQDLGRDTQYF. The DNA for the CDR3 is TGTGCCAGCAGCCAAGATTTGGGGCGAGATACGCAGTATTTT.

The gene calls are TRBV27 and TRBJ2-5; D is possibly TRBD1 (6 bases). The CDR3 loop spans 13 amino acids. Germline V gene lookup returns CDR1 MNHEY and CDR2 SMNVEV (reference sequence). V was trimmed by 5 bases and J by 6 bases, leaving 13 bases between them. CDR3 in DNA: TGTGCCAGCAGTCCCCAGGGGATGAAGACCCAGTACTTC. It translates to CASSPQGMKTQYF.